One and the same sample provided the 9 T cell receptor beta chains below, sequenced in a study of cytomegalovirus exposure and HLA in healthy donors. The PCR ran on 60 Vbeta and 13 Jbeta primers. TCRdb's copy holds only in-frame clones and misses some; the assay was immunoSEQ multiplex PCR. The sample has under 200,000 clones; roughly 75% are singletons. The source material was PBMCs. These receptors were taken from a man in his late teens or twenties in good health and CMV-seronegative.

The rearrangement joins TRBV29-1 to TRBJ2-7; D perhaps matches TRBD1 (5 bases). The V and J ends lost 8 bases and 2 bases respectively, with 16 bases between them. Germline V gene data show CDR1 as SQVTM and CDR2 as ANQGSEA. CDR3 length: 13 residues. The DNA of the CDR3 is TGCAGCAGTACTACAGACAGTCCCTACGAGCAGTACTTC. Protein product: CSSTTDSPYEQYF.

V usage is TRBV6-5 and J usage is TRBJ2-5; 7 bases are shared with TRBD2. The assigned J gene may be wrong: the sequence end matches TRBJ2-7 better. CDR1 is MNHEY and CDR2 is SVGAGI in the germline V gene. The CDR3 extends over 14 amino acids. The CDR3 reads CASSWGIPGGEQYF. The DNA of the CDR3 is TGTGCCAGCAGTTGGGGAATCCCGGGGGGCGAGCAGTACTTC.

Only one count was recorded for this clone. The V gene is TRBV27, the J gene TRBJ2-3; D is ambiguous. In germline, CDR1 is MNHEY, CDR2 SMNVEV (reference sequence). The CDR3 consists of 13 residues. The V and J ends lost 5 bases and 3 bases respectively, with 9 bases between them. The CDR3 protein is CASSKALTDTQYF. The CDR3, as DNA: TGTGCCAGCAGTAAAGCCCTGACAGATACGCAGTATTTT.

The V call is TRBV5-5, the J call TRBJ2-5; 9 nucleotides agree with TRBD1. The DNA matches TRBJ2-7 better at its end, which makes the J call doubtful. Germline CDR1 is SGHKS and CDR2 is YYEKEE (reference sequence). This CDR3 is 15 amino acids long. As DNA, the CDR3 is TGTGCCAGCAGCCCCCCAGGGACAGGGACCTACGAGCAGTACTTC. Translated: CASSPPGTGTYEQYF.

This rearrangement joins TRBV15 to TRBJ2-2, with D perhaps matching TRBD2 (7 bases). Germline CDR1 and CDR2: LNHNV and YYDKDF (reference sequence). The V gene lost 1 base and the J gene lost 7 bases, with 10 bases spanning the gap. The CDR3 extends over 14 amino acids. The CDR3 nucleotides read TGTGCCACCAGCAGAGGGGGGGGCGTCGGGGAGCTGTTTTTT. It encodes CATSRGGGVGELFF.

This clone occurred a few times. This chain joins TRBV4-3 and TRBJ2-7, with TRBD1 matching over 7 bases. Germline CDR1 reads LGHNA; CDR2 reads YSLEER. The J segment lost 2 bases and the V segment lost 4 bases, leaving 8 bases of the junction unmatched. The CDR3 covers 15 residues. For the CDR3, the DNA is TGCGCCAGCAGCCTAAACAGGGGTCCCCCCTACGAGCAGTACTTC. Amino acid sequence: CASSLNRGPPYEQYF.

Only a few counts were recorded for this clone. CDR3 loop: CASSQDLGPSGANVLTF. The CDR3 DNA sequence: TGTGCCAGCAGCCAAGATCTTGGCCCCTCTGGGGCCAACGTCCTGACTTTC. The chain combines TRBV4-2 with TRBJ2-6; D gene uncertain. Deletions cut 0 bases from V and 0 bases from J, with 9 bases between. CDR3 length equals 17 residues. The germline CDR1 and CDR2 sequences are LGHNA and YNFKEQ.

The gene calls are TRBV7-2 and TRBJ2-5; 8 nucleotides line up with TRBD1. Trimming removed 6 bases from V and 9 bases from J; junction bases left unmatched: 12. CDR3 length: 14 residues. Germline V lookup: CDR1 SGHTA, CDR2 FQGNSA. In nucleotides, the CDR3 is TGTGCCAGCAGGTCTACGCCGCAGGGGGCTGCCCAGTACTTC. Translated: CASRSTPQGAAQYF.

The chain links TRBV10-3 to TRBJ2-3, with TRBD2 matching 7 bases. CDR1 is ENHRY, CDR2 SYGVKD, per germline. The CDR3 loop spans 15 amino acids. The V and J ends lost 8 bases and 0 bases, in that order; junction bases with no gene match: 8. The CDR3 loop is CAIQAQRGSTDTQYF. The DNA of the CDR3 is TGTGCCATCCAGGCCCAGCGGGGCAGCACAGATACGCAGTATTTT.